The 6 T cell receptor beta chains in this list originate from one sample, sequenced in a study of T cell responses to AZD1222 COVID-19 vaccine. TCRdb keeps only in-frame clones here, not all; method: immunoSEQ multiplex PCR. The repertoire includes some 120,000 clones, approximately 94% of them detected once, and about 3.1% sits in the top ten. Here the sequenced sample was peripheral blood, taken on day 0 of AZD1222 vaccination. These receptor sequences come from an adult in good health.

V and J are TRBV28 and TRBJ1-5, with D tentatively TRBD1 (5 bases). The germline V and J ends were trimmed by 6 bases and 8 bases, with 17 bases remaining between them. The CDR3 has 14 residues. The germline gives CDR1 MDHEN, CDR2 SYDVKM. The CDR3 loop is CASRGDSTMKPQHF. The CDR3 DNA reads as TGTGCCAGCAGAGGTGACAGTACAATGAAGCCCCAGCATTTT.

CDR3 in DNA: TGTGCCAGCAGTGAAAGAAGAAATACGGAAAAACTGTTTTTT. It is translated as CASSERRNTEKLFF. The V call is TRBV2, the J call TRBJ1-4; D unresolved. The CDR3 loop spans 14 amino acids. The germline CDR1 and CDR2 sequences are SNHLY and FYNNEI. Trimming stripped 2 bases from V and 8 bases from J, with 12 bases between.

The chain carries TRBV28 and TRBJ1-5, with D possibly TRBD1 on 5 matching bases. Trimming left V 2 bases short and J 5 bases short, with 10 bases between. Germline CDR1 and CDR2: MDHEN and SYDVKM. The CDR3 totals 14 residues. CDR3 sequence reads: CASSLGTAYQPQHF. DNA for the CDR3: TGTGCCAGCAGTTTAGGGACTGCCTATCAGCCCCAGCATTTT.

This chain connects TRBV14 to TRBJ1-4; D possibly corresponds to TRBD1 (5 bases). This CDR3 is 16 amino acids long. Per germline, CDR1 SGHDN and CDR2 FVKESK. Between the trimmed V and J ends, which lost 4 bases and 5 bases, there was a span of 17 bases. The CDR3 is CASSRLPGLGNEKLFF. In nucleotides, the CDR3 is TGTGCCAGCAGCCGGCTACCGGGACTTGGGAATGAAAAACTGTTTTTT.

The J gene is TRBJ1-4, the V gene TRBV5-1; D not certain. The CDR3 loop spans 14 amino acids. Between the trimmed V and J ends, which lost 1 base and 8 bases, there was a span of 12 bases. Germline CDR1 is SGHRS and CDR2 is YFSETQ. CDR3 protein: CASSLMSGNEKLFF. CDR3 in DNA: TGCGCCAGCAGCTTGATGTCCGGGAACGAAAAACTGTTTTTT.

This sequence joins TRBV4-1 and TRBJ2-7, with 9 bases that match TRBD1. Germline values: CDR1 MGHRA, CDR2 YSYEKL. Trimming removed 4 bases from V and 3 bases from J; junction bases left unmatched: 7. The CDR3 has 15 residues. CDR3 coding DNA: TGCGCCAGCAGCCCCCTGACAGGGGGTGGCTACGAGCAGTACTTC. Its translation is CASSPLTGGGYEQYF.